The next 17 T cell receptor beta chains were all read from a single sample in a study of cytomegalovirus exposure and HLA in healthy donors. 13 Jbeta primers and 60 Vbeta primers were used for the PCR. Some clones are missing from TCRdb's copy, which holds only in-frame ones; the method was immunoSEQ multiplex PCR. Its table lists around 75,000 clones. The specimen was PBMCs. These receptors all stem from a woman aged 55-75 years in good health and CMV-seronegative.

The DNA for the CDR3 is TGCGCCAGCAGCCCTAGGGGCCCCCAAGAGACCCAGTACTTC. Its translation is CASSPRGPQETQYF. The V gene is TRBV4-1, the J gene TRBJ2-5; the D gene is possibly TRBD1 (5 bases). The V end was cut by 4 bases, the J end by 1 base, with 10 bases between. Germline CDR1 reads MGHRA; CDR2 reads YSYEKL. The CDR3 spans 14 residues.

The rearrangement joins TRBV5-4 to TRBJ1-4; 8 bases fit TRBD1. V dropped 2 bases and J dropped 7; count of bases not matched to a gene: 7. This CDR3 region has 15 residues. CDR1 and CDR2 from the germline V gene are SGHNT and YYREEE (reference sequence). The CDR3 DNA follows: TGTGCCAGCAGCTTTCGACAGGGGTGGGGTGAAAAACTGTTTTTT. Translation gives CASSFRQGWGEKLFF.

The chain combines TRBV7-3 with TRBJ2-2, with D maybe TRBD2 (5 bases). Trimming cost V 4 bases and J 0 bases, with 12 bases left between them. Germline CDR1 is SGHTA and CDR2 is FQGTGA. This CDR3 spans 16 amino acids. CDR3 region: CASSSREHPNTGELFF. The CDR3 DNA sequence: TGTGCCAGCAGCTCCCGGGAACACCCGAACACCGGGGAGCTGTTTTTT. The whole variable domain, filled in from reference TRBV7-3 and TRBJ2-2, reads GAGVSQTPSNKVTEKGKYVELRCDPISGHTALYWYRQSLGQGPEFLIYFQGTGAADDSGLPNDRFFAVRPEGSVSTLKIQRTERGDSAVYLCASSSREHPNTGELFFGEGSRLTVL.

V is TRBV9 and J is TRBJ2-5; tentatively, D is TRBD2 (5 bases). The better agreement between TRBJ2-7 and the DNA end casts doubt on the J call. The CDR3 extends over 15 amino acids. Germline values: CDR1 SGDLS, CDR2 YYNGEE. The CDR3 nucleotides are TGTGCCAGCAGCGTACTAGCCGGACCCACCTACGAGCAGTACTTC. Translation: CASSVLAGPTYEQYF.

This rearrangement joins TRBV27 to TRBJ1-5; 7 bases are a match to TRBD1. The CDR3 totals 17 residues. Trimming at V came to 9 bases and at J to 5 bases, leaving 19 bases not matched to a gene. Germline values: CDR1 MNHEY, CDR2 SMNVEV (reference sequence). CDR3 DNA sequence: TGTGCCAGGGATGGGGCCCGACAGGGTAAGGCGCATCAGCCCCAGCATTTT. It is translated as CARDGARQGKAHQPQHF.

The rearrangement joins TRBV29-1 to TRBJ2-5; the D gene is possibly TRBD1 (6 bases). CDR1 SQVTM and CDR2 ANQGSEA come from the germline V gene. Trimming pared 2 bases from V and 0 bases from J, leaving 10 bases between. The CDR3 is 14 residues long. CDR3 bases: TGCAGCGTTGAATCTACAGGGTACCAAGAGACCCAGTACTTC. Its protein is CSVESTGYQETQYF.

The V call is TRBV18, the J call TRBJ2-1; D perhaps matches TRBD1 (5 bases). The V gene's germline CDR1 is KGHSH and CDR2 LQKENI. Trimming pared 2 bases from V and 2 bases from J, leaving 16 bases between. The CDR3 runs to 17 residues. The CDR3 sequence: CASSPGPSGLTYNEQFF. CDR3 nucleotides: TGTGCCAGCTCACCAGGACCCTCAGGGTTAACCTACAATGAGCAGTTCTTC.

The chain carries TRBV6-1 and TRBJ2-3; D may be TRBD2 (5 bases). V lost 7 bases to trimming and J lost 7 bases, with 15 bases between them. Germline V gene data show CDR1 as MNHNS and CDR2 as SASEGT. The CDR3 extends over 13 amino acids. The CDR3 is CASTIATRYTQYF. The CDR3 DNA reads TGTGCCAGCACCATAGCGACCCGTTATACGCAGTATTTT.

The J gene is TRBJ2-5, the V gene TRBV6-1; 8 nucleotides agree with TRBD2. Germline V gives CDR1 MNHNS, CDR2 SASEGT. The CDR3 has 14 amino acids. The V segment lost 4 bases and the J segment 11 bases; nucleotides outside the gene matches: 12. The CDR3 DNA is TGTGCCAGCAGTGCACTAGCGGCCACTCGGGAGCAGTACTTC. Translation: CASSALAATREQYF.

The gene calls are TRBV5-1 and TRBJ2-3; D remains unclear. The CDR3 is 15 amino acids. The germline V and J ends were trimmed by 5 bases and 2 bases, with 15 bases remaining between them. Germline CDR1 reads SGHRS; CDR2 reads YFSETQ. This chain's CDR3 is CASSSRHTNTDTQYF. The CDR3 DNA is TGCGCCAGCAGTTCCAGGCATACCAACACAGATACGCAGTATTTT.

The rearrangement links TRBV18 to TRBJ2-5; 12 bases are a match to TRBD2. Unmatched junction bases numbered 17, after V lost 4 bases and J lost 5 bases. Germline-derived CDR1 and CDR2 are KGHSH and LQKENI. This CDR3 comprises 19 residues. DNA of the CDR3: TGTGCCAGCTCACACACCGGGACTAGCGGGCCCCGGCCGTGGGAGACCCAGTACTTC. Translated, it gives CASSHTGTSGPRPWETQYF.

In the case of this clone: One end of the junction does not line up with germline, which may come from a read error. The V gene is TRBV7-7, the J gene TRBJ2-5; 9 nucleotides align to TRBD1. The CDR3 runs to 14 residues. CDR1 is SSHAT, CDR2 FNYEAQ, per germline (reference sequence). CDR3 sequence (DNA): TGTGCTAGCAGCCGGGACAGGGCGCAAGAGACCCAGTACTTC. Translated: CASSRDRAQETQYF.

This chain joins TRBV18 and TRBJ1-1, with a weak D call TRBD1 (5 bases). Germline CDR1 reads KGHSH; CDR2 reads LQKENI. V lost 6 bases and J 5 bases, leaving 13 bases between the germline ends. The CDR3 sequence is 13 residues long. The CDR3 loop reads CASSPDSTTEAFF. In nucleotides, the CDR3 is TGTGCCAGCTCGCCTGACAGTACTACTGAAGCTTTCTTT.

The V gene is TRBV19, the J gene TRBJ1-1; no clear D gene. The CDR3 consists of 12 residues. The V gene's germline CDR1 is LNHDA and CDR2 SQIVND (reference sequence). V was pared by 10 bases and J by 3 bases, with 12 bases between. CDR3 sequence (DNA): TGTGCCACCGCAGGTCTGTACACTGAAGCTTTCTTT. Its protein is CATAGLYTEAFF.

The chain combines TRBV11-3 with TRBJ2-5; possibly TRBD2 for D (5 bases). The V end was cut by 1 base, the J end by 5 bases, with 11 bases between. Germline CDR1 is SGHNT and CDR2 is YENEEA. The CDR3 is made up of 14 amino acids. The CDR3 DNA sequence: TGTGCCAGCAGCTTAGGAGGGAGTACGGAGACCCAGTACTTC. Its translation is CASSLGGSTETQYF.

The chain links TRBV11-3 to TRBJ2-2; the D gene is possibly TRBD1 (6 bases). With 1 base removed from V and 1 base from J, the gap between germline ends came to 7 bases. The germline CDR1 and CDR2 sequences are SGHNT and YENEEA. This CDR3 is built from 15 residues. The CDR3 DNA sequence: TGTGCCAGCAGCTTAGCCAGGGGGAACACCGGGGAGCTGTTTTTT. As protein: CASSLARGNTGELFF.

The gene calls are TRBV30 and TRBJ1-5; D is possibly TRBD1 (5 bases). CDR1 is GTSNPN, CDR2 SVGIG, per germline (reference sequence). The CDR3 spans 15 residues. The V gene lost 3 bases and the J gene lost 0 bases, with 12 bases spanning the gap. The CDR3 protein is CAWRPGLYSNQPQHF. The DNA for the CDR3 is TGTGCCTGGAGACCGGGACTTTATAGCAATCAGCCCCAGCATTTT.